This TCR beta chain was sequenced in a study of T-cell reconstitution after alpha-beta-depleted transplantation in children. Findings of the study overall: By about two months after transplant, alpha-beta T cells reportedly arose from several hundred graft clones that had expanded. Newly made T cells mostly supplied T-cell counts and diversity one year after transplant. In some patients, recipient T cells and intrathymic progenitors surviving conditioning explained high day-60 diversity.

This CDR3 spans 12 amino acids. Per the germline V gene, CDR1 is MNHEY and CDR2 is SVGAGI. Trimming removed 6 bases from V and 6 bases from J, with 11 bases in between. This clonotype has a handful of counts. Its cognate antigen is unknown. Preparation of the TCRbeta library used unique molecular identifiers. TCRdb redid the calling of the PCR reads with MiXCR, one entry per CDR3 protein. Altogether 540,000 or so distinct CDR3 sequences are present, 20% to 25% being singletons, with the ten largest covering approximately 14%. The starting material was PBMCs, mostly from graft donor cells, obtained 360 days after TCRalphabeta/CD19-depleted stem cell transplant. The TCR sequence derives from a boy under two years old who had a stem cell transplant for acute myeloid leukemia, so the T cells may come from the graft donor. This chain connects TRBV6-5 to TRBJ2-5; D is unresolved. The CDR3 is CASSPIGKTQYF. CDR3 DNA: TGTGCCAGCAGCCCAATCGGAAAGACCCAGTACTTC.